These 32 T cell receptor beta chains share one sample of origin, sequenced in a study of CD8+CD57+ T cells in acquired aplastic anemia. Profiles of TCR beta VDJ and CDR3 were generated from a genomic DNA template. TCRdb re-derived calls from the reads in MiXCR, one entry per CDR3 protein. The profile covers hundreds of thousands of distinct CDR3 sequences, with 55% to 70% appearing a single time and 4% taken by the ten largest. The sequencing input was sorted CD4+, CD8+, or CD8+CD57+ T cells (not recorded which) from PBMCs. The receptor source for this set is a human donor in good health, serving as a control.

As to this clonotype: The conserved closing phenylalanine or tryptophan is absent in this CDR3, likely reflecting a read error. The limits of the CDR3 on the DNA are not certain, so only TCRdb's listed CDR3 is given. The V gene is TRBV7-3, the J gene TRBJ2-2; TRBD1 reflects the table's D call only, with no check against the DNA. Germline-derived CDR1 and CDR2 are SGHTA and FQGTGA. The CDR3 adds up to 13 amino acids, both ends counted. The CDR3: CASSLVLFAGLVA.

This clonotype was seen only once. The chain carries TRBV12-3 or TRBV12-4 and TRBJ2-7; 7 bases line up with TRBD2. V lost 11 bases and J lost 0; bases outside the gene matches: 13. CDR3 length equals 15 residues. The CDR3 is CAGTTSGESSYEQYF. DNA of the CDR3: TGTGCCGGCACCACGAGCGGGGAAAGCTCCTACGAGCAGTACTTC.

The V and J genes are TRBV5-4 and TRBJ1-2; 9 bases agree with TRBD1. The junction had 4 bases not matched to a gene; V was cut back by 3 bases and J by 7 bases. The CDR3 loop spans 13 amino acids. Looked up from germline, CDR1 is SGHNT and CDR2 is YYREEE (reference sequence). As DNA, the CDR3 is TGTGCCAGCAGCTCACAGGGGGCCTTTGGCTACACCTTC. It codes for CASSSQGAFGYTF.

Concerning this clonotype: At one boundary the junction diverges from the germline segment, which might be a read error. The CDR3 sequence is CASSFGPFYEQYFF. CDR3 DNA sequence: TGTGCCAGCAGCTTCGGGCCTTTCTACGAGCAGTACTTCTTT. The chain carries TRBV7-2 and TRBJ1-5; no firm D call. Germline loops: CDR1 SGHTA, CDR2 FQGNSA. The CDR3 spans 14 residues.

This clonotype was recorded at least ten times. The chain uses TRBV12-3 or TRBV12-4 and TRBJ1-6, with a possible D match to TRBD1 (5 bases). V dropped 1 base and J dropped 10 bases, with 5 bases sitting between them. This CDR3 spans 12 amino acids. CDR3 sequence (DNA): TGTGCCAGCAGTTTAGGGGGGTCACCCCTCCACTTT. Translation gives CASSLGGSPLHF.

The gene calls are TRBV20-1 and TRBJ1-5, with D unresolved. Germline CDR1 is DFQATT and CDR2 is SNEGSKA (reference sequence). The CDR3 totals 15 residues. Trimming left V 0 bases short and J 2 bases short, with 11 bases between. The CDR3 DNA reads as TGCAGTGCTAGAGACCGGACGGGTCGCAATCAGCCCCAGCATTTT. This translates into CSARDRTGRNQPQHF.

The sample holds many counts of this clonotype. V and J are TRBV7-9 and TRBJ1-2; the D gene is possibly TRBD1 (5 bases). The ends were cut back, 1 base at V and 8 bases at J, with 11 bases in the middle. CDR1 and CDR2 from the germline V gene are SEHNR and FQNEAQ (reference sequence). This CDR3 has 13 amino acids. In DNA form, the CDR3 reads TGTGCCAGCAGCTTAGGAGGGGACCTGGGCTACACCTTC. Protein sequence: CASSLGGDLGYTF.

The genes are TRBV4-1 and TRBJ1-3; unclear D gene. V shed 2 bases and J shed 3 bases, with 8 bases lying between them. The CDR3 contains 14 residues. Per the germline V gene, CDR1 is MGHRA and CDR2 is YSYEKL. CDR3 sequence: CASSQRTVGNTIYF. The CDR3 coding sequence is TGCGCCAGCAGCCAAAGGACGGTTGGAAACACCATATATTTT.

This clonotype was picked up many times. The rearrangement uses TRBV19 and TRBJ1-2; TRBD1 matches 7 bases. The CDR3 is 14 amino acids. The V and J ends lost 7 bases and 4 bases, in that order; junction bases with no gene match: 9. Germline values: CDR1 LNHDA, CDR2 SQIVND (reference sequence). The CDR3 is CASTPPAGGYGYTF. The CDR3 DNA follows: TGTGCCAGTACCCCCCCCGCAGGGGGCTATGGCTACACCTTC.

The sample holds many counts of this clonotype. The V gene is TRBV5-1, the J gene TRBJ1-2, with TRBD1 matching over 8 bases. With V trimmed by 7 bases and J by 3 bases, 8 bases remained unmatched. The CDR3 consists of 14 residues. CDR1 is SGHRS and CDR2 is YFSETQ in the germline V gene. DNA of the CDR3: TGCGCCAGCGCCAGGGGGCCGACTGACTATGGCTACACCTTC. It yields the protein CASARGPTDYGYTF.

The chain combines TRBV20-1 with TRBJ2-7; 10 positions agree with TRBD1. The CDR3 is 14 residues long. The V gene's germline CDR1 is DFQATT and CDR2 SNEGSKA (reference sequence). V dropped 2 bases and J dropped 2; count of bases not matched to a gene: 3. CDR3 residues: CSARPGTGAYEQYF. The CDR3 DNA sequence: TGCAGTGCTAGACCCGGGACAGGGGCCTACGAGCAGTACTTC.

V gene TRBV7-2 combines with J gene TRBJ2-5; TRBD2 might be the D (6 bases). The germline gives CDR1 SGHTA, CDR2 FQGNSA. The CDR3 covers 14 residues. V lost 5 bases and J 12 bases, leaving 22 bases between the germline ends. CDR3 region: CASSPTGFGEAKYF. The CDR3 coding sequence is TGTGCCAGCAGCCCTACAGGATTTGGGGAGGCCAAGTACTTC.

The chain uses TRBV7-9 and TRBJ1-2, with D possibly TRBD1 on 6 matching bases. Per germline, CDR1 SEHNR and CDR2 FQNEAQ (reference sequence). CDR3 length: 16 amino acids. Trimming pared 0 bases from V and 7 bases from J, leaving 18 bases between. CDR3 bases: TGTGCCAGCAGCTTAGCGGGCACGGGACAAAACGGTGGCTACACCTTC. It codes for CASSLAGTGQNGGYTF. Complete variable domain (other parts from reference TRBV7-9 and TRBJ1-2): DTGVSQNPRHKITKRGQNVTFRCDPISEHNRLYWYRQTLGQGPEFLTYFQNEAQLEKSRLLSDRFSAERPKGSFSTLEIQRTEQGDSAMYLCASSLAGTGQNGGYTFGSGTRLTVV.

This chain connects TRBV2 to TRBJ2-7, with D tentatively TRBD1 (5 bases). CDR3 length: 14 amino acids. Trimming removed 5 bases at V and 4 bases at J, with 15 bases between. From germline, CDR1 is SNHLY and CDR2 FYNNEI. CDR3 DNA: TGTGCCAGCAGTAGGGGCCAGGGCAGGTACGAGCAGTACTTC. It codes for CASSRGQGRYEQYF.

About this clonotype itself: Mismatch with germline at one junction end may stem from a read error. The chain is built from TRBV7-3 and TRBJ1-6; TRBD1 is a possible D gene (5 bases). CDR3 length: 14 residues. Germline CDR1 is SGHTA and CDR2 is FQGTGA. The DNA of the CDR3 is TGTGCCACCACGGCCCAGGGACGTTGGCCAATTTTGCAGTTT. Translated, it gives CATTAQGRWPILQF.

The chain recombines TRBV20-1 with TRBJ1-1; 7 nucleotides align to TRBD1. This CDR3 spans 14 amino acids. The J segment lost 6 bases and the V segment lost 4 bases, leaving 11 bases of the junction unmatched. Germline CDR1 and CDR2: DFQATT and SNEGSKA (reference sequence). CDR3 residues: CSATRTGGASEAFF. The CDR3 nucleotides read TGCAGTGCTACGAGGACAGGAGGGGCCTCTGAAGCTTTCTTT.

This clonotype was found many times. V usage is TRBV29-1 and J usage is TRBJ2-5; TRBD1 might be the D (6 bases). The germline V and J ends were trimmed by 4 bases and 5 bases, with 14 bases remaining between them. The CDR3 is made up of 13 amino acids. From germline, CDR1 is SQVTM and CDR2 ANQGSEA. The CDR3 spells CSVGSRGHETQYF. CDR3 nucleotide sequence: TGCAGCGTTGGGTCCAGGGGTCATGAGACCCAGTACTTC.

The table lists this clonotype with many counts. V gene TRBV3-1 combines with J gene TRBJ2-1; the match to TRBD1 covers 10 bases. The V and J ends lost 2 bases and 6 bases, in that order; junction bases with no gene match: 4. The V gene's germline CDR1 is LGHDT and CDR2 YNNKEL (reference sequence). The CDR3 sequence is 15 residues long. This CDR3 is CASSQRQGASNEQFF. DNA of the CDR3: TGTGCCAGCAGCCAAAGACAGGGGGCGAGCAATGAGCAGTTCTTC.

V usage is TRBV2 and J usage is TRBJ2-5; D not certain. Trimming took off 6 bases at V and 5 bases at J, with 13 bases between the two ends. This CDR3 is built from 13 residues. CDR1 SNHLY and CDR2 FYNNEI come from the germline V gene. CDR3 sequence: CASRSRGSETQYF. The DNA of the CDR3 is TGTGCCAGCAGGAGCAGAGGTTCGGAGACCCAGTACTTC.

The rearrangement joins TRBV15 to TRBJ2-7; 7 bases line up with TRBD1. The CDR3 loop spans 14 amino acids. Trimming at V came to 1 base and at J to 6 bases, leaving 6 bases not matched to a gene. Germline V gene sequence: CDR1 LNHNV, CDR2 YYDKDF (reference sequence). As DNA, the CDR3 is TGTGCCACCAGCAGAGGGGAGACAGGGAGCGAGCAGTACTTC. Amino acid sequence: CATSRGETGSEQYF.

The rearrangement uses TRBV19 and TRBJ1-3; D ambiguous. From germline, CDR1 is LNHDA and CDR2 SQIVND (reference sequence). The CDR3 covers 15 residues. V was shortened by 7 bases and J by 0 bases, with 13 bases between the two germline ends. The CDR3 sequence is CASKDQARSGNTIYF. DNA for the CDR3: TGTGCCAGTAAGGATCAGGCCCGCTCTGGAAACACCATATATTTT.

This clonotype was seen at least ten times. The genes are TRBV19 and TRBJ1-1; D possibly corresponds to TRBD1 (5 bases). The CDR3 is made up of 14 amino acids. Germline lookup yields CDR1 LNHDA and CDR2 SQIVND (reference sequence). Trimming removed 5 bases at V and 1 base at J, with 11 bases between. The CDR3 sequence: CASSWLGGNTEAFF. Here the CDR3 DNA reads TGTGCCAGTAGTTGGCTTGGGGGGAACACTGAAGCTTTCTTT.

This clonotype was found many times. V usage is TRBV5-1 and J usage is TRBJ2-2; D not resolved. This CDR3 comprises 15 residues. The V gene lost 0 bases and the J gene lost 2 bases, with 8 bases spanning the gap. Germline CDR1 is SGHRS and CDR2 is YFSETQ. The CDR3: CASSLAAVNTGELFF. CDR3 DNA sequence: TGCGCCAGCAGCTTGGCGGCAGTAAACACCGGGGAGCTGTTTTTT.

The chain combines TRBV25-1 with TRBJ1-5; D remains ambiguous. This CDR3 region has 12 residues. Germline loops: CDR1 MGHDK, CDR2 SYGVNS. Trimming left V 6 bases short and J 5 bases short, with 8 bases between. The CDR3 region is CASRAMHQPQHF. CDR3 DNA: TGTGCCAGCAGGGCCATGCATCAGCCCCAGCATTTT.

The rearrangement links TRBV9 to TRBJ2-2, with D perhaps TRBD1 (6 bases). Germline lookup yields CDR1 SGDLS and CDR2 YYNGEE. Trimming pared 5 bases from V and 0 bases from J, leaving 20 bases between. This CDR3 comprises 18 residues. CDR3 DNA: TGTGCCAGCAGTGCAGCCATCGACAGGCATGCGAACACCGGGGAGCTGTTTTTT. It translates to CASSAAIDRHANTGELFF.

V usage is TRBV7-9 and J usage is TRBJ2-1, with 9 bases aligning to TRBD2. There are 17 residues in the CDR3. From germline, CDR1 is SEHNR and CDR2 FQNEAQ (reference sequence). V lost 2 bases and J lost 6; bases outside the gene matches: 11. CDR3 bases: TGTGCCAGCAGCTTATCAGTAGGAGCTAGCGGGGTCAATGAGCAGTTCTTC. Amino acid sequence: CASSLSVGASGVNEQFF.

A word on this clonotype: A read error may account for a junction end that differs from germline. The chain carries TRBV11-2 and TRBJ2-7; possibly TRBD2 for D (6 bases). Germline values: CDR1 SGHAT, CDR2 FQNNGV. This CDR3 comprises 16 residues. The DNA for the CDR3 is TGTGCCAGCAGCCCAGCCCGGTCGGGACTTTCCTACGAGCGGTACTTC. Translating it yields CASSPARSGLSYERYF.

J is TRBJ2-1 and V is TRBV10-3; either TRBD1 or TRBD2 may supply D (5 bases each). The CDR3 consists of 15 residues. The V and J ends lost 10 bases and 6 bases respectively, with 22 bases between them. The V gene's germline CDR1 is ENHRY and CDR2 SYGVKD. CDR3 sequence: CATAPSHGAVNEQFF. The CDR3 DNA reads as TGTGCCACAGCCCCATCACACGGGGCGGTCAATGAGCAGTTCTTC.

The chain uses TRBV12-3 or TRBV12-4 and TRBJ2-1, with D possibly matching TRBD1 (5 bases). This CDR3 has 14 amino acids. The V gene lost 6 bases and the J gene lost 4 bases, with 13 bases spanning the gap. This chain's CDR3 is CASSLGRAYNEQFF. As DNA, the CDR3 is TGTGCCAGCAGCCTGGGCAGGGCTTACAATGAGCAGTTCTTC.

The rearrangement uses TRBV29-1 and TRBJ2-7; tentatively, D is TRBD2 (7 bases). Per the germline V gene, CDR1 is SQVTM and CDR2 is ANQGSEA. The CDR3 covers 12 residues. V was trimmed by 3 bases and J by 11 bases, leaving 17 bases between them. The CDR3 DNA reads as TGCAGCGTTGATGGAGCGGCGGGGGCGAAGTACTTC. Translating gives CSVDGAAGAKYF.

On this clonotype: At one boundary the junction diverges from the germline segment, which might be a read error. J is TRBJ2-2 and V is TRBV7-6, with D perhaps matching TRBD2 (6 bases). Germline CDR1 and CDR2: SGHVS and FNYEAQ. The CDR3 consists of 17 residues. The CDR3 sequence is CASSSATGGENSGELFF. In DNA form, the CDR3 reads TGTGCCAGCAGCTCTGCTACCGGGGGTGAGAACTCCGGGGAGCTGTTTTTT.

Comments on this clonotype: Because the CDR3 is missing its conserved closing phenylalanine or tryptophan, this is likely a read error. The DNA is left out, because the CDR3 cannot be placed on it with certainty; the CDR3 is given as TCRdb lists it. The chain carries TRBV7-9 and TRBJ2-3; TRBD2, the table's D call, was not compared with the DNA. The CDR3 length is 13 residues, termini included. The V gene's germline CDR1 is SEHNR and CDR2 FQNEAQ (reference sequence). CDR3 amino acids: CASGWLEADTPYI.